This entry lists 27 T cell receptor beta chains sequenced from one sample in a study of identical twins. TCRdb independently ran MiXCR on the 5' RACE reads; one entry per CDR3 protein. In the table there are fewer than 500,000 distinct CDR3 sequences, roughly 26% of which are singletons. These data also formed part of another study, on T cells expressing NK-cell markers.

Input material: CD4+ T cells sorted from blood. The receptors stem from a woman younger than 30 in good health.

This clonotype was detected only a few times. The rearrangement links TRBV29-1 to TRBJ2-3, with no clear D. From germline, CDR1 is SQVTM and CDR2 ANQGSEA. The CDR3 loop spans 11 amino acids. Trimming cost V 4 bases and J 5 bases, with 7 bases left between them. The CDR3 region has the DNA TGCAGCGTTGGTATCGGAGATACGCAGTATTTT. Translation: CSVGIGDTQYF.

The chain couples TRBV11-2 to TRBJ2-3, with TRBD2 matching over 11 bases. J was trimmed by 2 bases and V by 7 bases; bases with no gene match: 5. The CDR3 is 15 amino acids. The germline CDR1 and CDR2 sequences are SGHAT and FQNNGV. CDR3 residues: CASTSSGRATDTQYF. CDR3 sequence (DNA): TGTGCCAGCACCAGTAGCGGGAGGGCCACAGATACGCAGTATTTT.

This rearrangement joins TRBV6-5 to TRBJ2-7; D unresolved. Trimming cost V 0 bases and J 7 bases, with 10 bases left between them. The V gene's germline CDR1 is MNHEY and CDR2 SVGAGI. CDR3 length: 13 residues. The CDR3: CASSYSAPSEQYF. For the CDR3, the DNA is TGTGCCAGCAGTTACTCAGCCCCATCTGAGCAGTACTTC.

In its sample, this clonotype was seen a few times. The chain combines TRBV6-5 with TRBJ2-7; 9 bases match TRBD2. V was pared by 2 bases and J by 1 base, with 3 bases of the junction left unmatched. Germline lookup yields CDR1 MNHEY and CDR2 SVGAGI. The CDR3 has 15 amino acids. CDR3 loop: CASSYGLAGSYEQYF. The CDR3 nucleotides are TGTGCCAGCAGTTACGGGCTAGCGGGGTCCTACGAGCAGTACTTC.

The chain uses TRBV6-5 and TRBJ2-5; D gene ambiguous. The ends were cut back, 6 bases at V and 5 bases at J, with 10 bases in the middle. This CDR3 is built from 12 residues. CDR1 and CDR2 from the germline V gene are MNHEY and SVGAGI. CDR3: CASRRESETQYF. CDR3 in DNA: TGTGCCAGCAGGCGAGAGTCGGAGACCCAGTACTTC.

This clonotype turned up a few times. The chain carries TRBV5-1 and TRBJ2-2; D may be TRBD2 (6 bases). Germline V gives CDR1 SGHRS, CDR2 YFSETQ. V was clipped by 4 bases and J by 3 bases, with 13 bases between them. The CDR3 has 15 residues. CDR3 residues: CASSPRLGDTGELFF. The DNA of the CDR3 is TGCGCCAGCAGCCCTCGACTAGGTGACACCGGGGAGCTGTTTTTT.

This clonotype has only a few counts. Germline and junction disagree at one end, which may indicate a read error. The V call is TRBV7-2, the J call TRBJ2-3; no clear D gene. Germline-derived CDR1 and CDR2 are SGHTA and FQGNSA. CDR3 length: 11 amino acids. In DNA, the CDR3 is TGTGCCAGCAGCTTATTAGAGAATTCGGATTTT. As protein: CASSLLENSDF.

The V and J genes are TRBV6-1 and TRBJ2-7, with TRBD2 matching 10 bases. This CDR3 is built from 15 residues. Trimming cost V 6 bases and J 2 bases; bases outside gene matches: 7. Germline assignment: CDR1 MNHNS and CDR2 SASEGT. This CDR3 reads CASSPWTSGTYEQYF. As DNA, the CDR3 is TGTGCCAGCAGCCCTTGGACTAGCGGAACCTACGAGCAGTACTTC.

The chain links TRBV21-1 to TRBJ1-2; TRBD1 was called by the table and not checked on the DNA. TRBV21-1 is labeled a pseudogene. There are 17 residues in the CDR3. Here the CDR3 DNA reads TGTGCCAGCAGCAAAGGGAGGGACAGGGGAAGTAACTATGGCTACACCTTC. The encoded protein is CASSKGRDRGSNYGYTF.

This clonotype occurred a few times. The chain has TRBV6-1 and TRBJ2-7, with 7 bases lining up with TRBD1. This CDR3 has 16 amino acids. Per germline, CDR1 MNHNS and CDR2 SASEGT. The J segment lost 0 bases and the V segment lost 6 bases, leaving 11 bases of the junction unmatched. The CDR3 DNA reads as TGTGCCAGCAGCCGAGCTGGGACAGCGGTCTCCTACGAGCAGTACTTC. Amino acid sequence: CASSRAGTAVSYEQYF.

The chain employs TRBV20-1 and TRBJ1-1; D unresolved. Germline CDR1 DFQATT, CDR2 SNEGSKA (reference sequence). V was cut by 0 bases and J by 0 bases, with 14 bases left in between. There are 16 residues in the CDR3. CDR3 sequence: CSARDLSQAMNTEAFF. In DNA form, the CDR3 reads TGCAGTGCTAGAGATCTGAGCCAGGCCATGAACACTGAAGCTTTCTTT.

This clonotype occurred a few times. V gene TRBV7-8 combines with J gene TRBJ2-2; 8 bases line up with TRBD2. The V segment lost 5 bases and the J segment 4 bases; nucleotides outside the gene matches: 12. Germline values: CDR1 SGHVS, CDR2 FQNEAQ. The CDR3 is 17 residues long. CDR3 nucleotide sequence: TGTGCCAGCAGCCCGACGCTCGGGACTAGGGTCACCGGGGAGCTGTTTTTT. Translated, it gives CASSPTLGTRVTGELFF.

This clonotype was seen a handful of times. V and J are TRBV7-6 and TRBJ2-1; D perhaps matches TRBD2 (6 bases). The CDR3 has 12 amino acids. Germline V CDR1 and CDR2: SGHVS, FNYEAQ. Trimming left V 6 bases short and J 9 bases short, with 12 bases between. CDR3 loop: CASSNYGGEQFF. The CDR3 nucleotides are TGTGCCAGCAGTAATTACGGGGGTGAGCAGTTCTTC. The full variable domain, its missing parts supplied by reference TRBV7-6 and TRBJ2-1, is GAGVSQSPRYKVTKRGQDVALRCDPISGHVSLYWYRQALGQGPEFLTYFNYEAQQDKSGLPNDRFSAERPEGSISTLTIQRTEQRDSAMYRCASSNYGGEQFFGPGTRLTVL.

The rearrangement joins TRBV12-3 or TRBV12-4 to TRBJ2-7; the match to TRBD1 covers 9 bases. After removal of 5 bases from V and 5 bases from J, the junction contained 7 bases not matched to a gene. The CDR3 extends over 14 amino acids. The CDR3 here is CASSVTGGPDEQYF. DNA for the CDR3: TGTGCCAGCAGTGTTACAGGGGGCCCGGACGAGCAGTACTTC.

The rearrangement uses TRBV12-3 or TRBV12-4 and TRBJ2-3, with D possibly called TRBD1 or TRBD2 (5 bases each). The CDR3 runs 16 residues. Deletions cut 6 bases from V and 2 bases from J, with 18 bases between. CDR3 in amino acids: CASRLGLGTSTDTQYF. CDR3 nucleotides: TGTGCCAGCAGACTAGGGTTGGGGACGTCCACAGATACGCAGTATTTT.

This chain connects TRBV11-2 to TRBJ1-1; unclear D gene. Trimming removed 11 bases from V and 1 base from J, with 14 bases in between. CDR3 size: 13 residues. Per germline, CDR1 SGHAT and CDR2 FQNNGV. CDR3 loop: CASGPTRNTEAFF. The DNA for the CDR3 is TGTGCCTCCGGCCCGACTAGGAACACTGAAGCTTTCTTT.

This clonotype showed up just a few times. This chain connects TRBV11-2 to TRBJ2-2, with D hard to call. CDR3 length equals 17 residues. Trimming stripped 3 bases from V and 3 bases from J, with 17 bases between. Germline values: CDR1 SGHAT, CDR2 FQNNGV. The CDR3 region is CASSFRTWGLDTGELFF. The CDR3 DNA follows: TGTGCCAGCAGCTTCCGGACCTGGGGATTAGACACCGGGGAGCTGTTTTTT.

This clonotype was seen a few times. CDR3 nucleotides: TGTGCCAGCAGCCAAGCAGGGGCGGACGAGCAGTACTTC. This translates into CASSQAGADEQYF. J is TRBJ2-7 and V is TRBV3-1; the D gene is possibly TRBD1 (6 bases). The CDR3 loop spans 13 amino acids. Germline assignment: CDR1 LGHDT and CDR2 YNNKEL (reference sequence). Between the trimmed V and J ends, which lost 1 base and 5 bases, there was a span of 9 bases.

DNA of the CDR3: TGCGCCAGCAGCTTGGCTTTGGCGGGGTCGAACACCGGGGAGCTGTTTTTT. As protein: CASSLALAGSNTGELFF. The V and J genes are TRBV5-1 and TRBJ2-2; D possibly corresponds to TRBD2 (6 bases). With 0 bases removed from V and 0 bases from J, the gap between germline ends came to 12 bases. This CDR3 is 17 amino acids long. Germline-derived CDR1 and CDR2 are SGHRS and YFSETQ.

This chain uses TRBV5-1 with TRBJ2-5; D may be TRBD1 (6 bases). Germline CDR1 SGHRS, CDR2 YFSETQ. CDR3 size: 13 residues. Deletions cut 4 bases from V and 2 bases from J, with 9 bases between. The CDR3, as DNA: TGCGCCAGCAGCGAACAGGGTCAAGAGACCCAGTACTTC. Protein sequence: CASSEQGQETQYF.

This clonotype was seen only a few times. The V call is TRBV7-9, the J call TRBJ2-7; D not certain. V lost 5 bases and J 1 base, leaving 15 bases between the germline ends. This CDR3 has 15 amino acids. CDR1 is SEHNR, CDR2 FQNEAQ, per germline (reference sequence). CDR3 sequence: CASSTDRFLSYEQYF. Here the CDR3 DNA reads TGTGCCAGCAGCACCGACCGTTTTCTATCCTACGAGCAGTACTTC. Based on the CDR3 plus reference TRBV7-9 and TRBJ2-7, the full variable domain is DTGVSQNPRHKITKRGQNVTFRCDPISEHNRLYWYRQTLGQGPEFLTYFQNEAQLEKSRLLSDRFSAERPKGSFSTLEIQRTEQGDSAMYLCASSTDRFLSYEQYFGPGTRLTVT.

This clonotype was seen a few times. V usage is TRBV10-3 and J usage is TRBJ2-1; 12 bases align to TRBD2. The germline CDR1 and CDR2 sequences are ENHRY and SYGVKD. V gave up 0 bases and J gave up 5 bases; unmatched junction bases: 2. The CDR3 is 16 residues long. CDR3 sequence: CAISESGLAGNNEQFF. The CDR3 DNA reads TGTGCCATCAGTGAGTCCGGACTAGCGGGGAACAATGAGCAGTTCTTC.

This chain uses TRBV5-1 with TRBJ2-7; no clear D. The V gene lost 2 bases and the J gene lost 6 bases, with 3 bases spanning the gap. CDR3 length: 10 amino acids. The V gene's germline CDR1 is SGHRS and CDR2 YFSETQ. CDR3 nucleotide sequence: TGCGCCAGCAGCTTTATCGAGCAGTACTTC. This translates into CASSFIEQYF.

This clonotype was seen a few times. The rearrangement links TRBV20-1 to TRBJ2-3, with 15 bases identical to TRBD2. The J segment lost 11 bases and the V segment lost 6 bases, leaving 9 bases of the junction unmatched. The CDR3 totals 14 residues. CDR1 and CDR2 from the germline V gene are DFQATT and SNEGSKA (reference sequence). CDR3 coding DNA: TGCAGTGCAACTAGGACTAGCGGGGGGGTTGGGCAGTATTTT. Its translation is CSATRTSGGVGQYF.

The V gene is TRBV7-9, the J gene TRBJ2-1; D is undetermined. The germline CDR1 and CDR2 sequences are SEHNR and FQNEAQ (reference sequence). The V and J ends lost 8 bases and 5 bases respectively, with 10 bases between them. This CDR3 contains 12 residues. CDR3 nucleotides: TGTGCCAGCCGTTACGTTGACAATGAGCAGTTCTTC. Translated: CASRYVDNEQFF. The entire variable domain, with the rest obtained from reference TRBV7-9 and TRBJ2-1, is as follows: DTGVSQNPRHKITKRGQNVTFRCDPISEHNRLYWYRQTLGQGPEFLTYFQNEAQLEKSRLLSDRFSAERPKGSFSTLEIQRTEQGDSAMYLCASRYVDNEQFFGPGTRLTVL.

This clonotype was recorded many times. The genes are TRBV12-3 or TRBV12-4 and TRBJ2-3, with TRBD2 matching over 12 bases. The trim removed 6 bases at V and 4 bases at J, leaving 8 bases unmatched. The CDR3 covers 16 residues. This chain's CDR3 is CASSLRLAGVSDTQYF. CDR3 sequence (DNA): TGTGCCAGCAGCCTTCGACTAGCGGGAGTTTCAGATACGCAGTATTTT.

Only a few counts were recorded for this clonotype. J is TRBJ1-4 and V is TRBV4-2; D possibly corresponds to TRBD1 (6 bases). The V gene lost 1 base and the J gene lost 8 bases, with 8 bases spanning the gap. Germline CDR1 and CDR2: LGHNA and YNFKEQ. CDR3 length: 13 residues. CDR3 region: CASSQARGEKLFF. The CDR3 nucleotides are TGTGCCAGCAGCCAAGCAAGGGGGGAAAAACTGTTTTTT.